The 18 T cell receptor beta chains below come from one sample, sequenced in a study of control samples from healthy donors and cancer patients. Measured with immunoSEQ multiplex PCR; TCRdb has only the in-frame clones, and not every one. The sample includes tens of thousands of clones, approximately 90% of them seen just once. Sequenced: PBMCs. The receptors here all came from a woman between 35 and 50 years old with head and neck cancer.

The chain employs TRBV5-6 and TRBJ1-6, with D hard to call. Trimming left V 2 bases short and J 7 bases short, with 10 bases between. Germline values: CDR1 SGHDT, CDR2 YYEEEE. CDR3 length: 14 amino acids. CDR3 nucleotides: TGTGCCAGCAGCTTAGGTGGGGTCAATTCACCCCTCCACTTT. It codes for CASSLGGVNSPLHF.

V and J are TRBV2 and TRBJ2-1; D is unresolved. The CDR3 contains 14 residues. The germline gives CDR1 SNHLY, CDR2 FYNNEI. Trimming left V 7 bases short and J 7 bases short, with 17 bases between. The DNA for the CDR3 is TGTGCCAGCAAAGTAGAAGGCCCACTGAATGAGCAGTTCTTC. Translating gives CASKVEGPLNEQFF.

The chain couples TRBV21-1 to TRBJ2-7; TRBD2 reflects the table's D call only, with no check against the DNA. TRBV21-1 constitutes a pseudogene. The CDR3 totals 14 residues. The DNA of the CDR3 is TGTGCCAGCAGCAGGGTAGCGGGCAACTACGAGCAGTACTTC. As protein: CASSRVAGNYEQYF.

V is TRBV7-3 and J is TRBJ2-1; no reliable D call. CDR1 SGHTA and CDR2 FQGTGA come from the germline V gene. With 0 bases removed from V and 0 bases from J, the gap between germline ends came to 9 bases. There are 16 residues in the CDR3. CDR3 amino acids: CASSLTGISSYNEQFF. CDR3 sequence (DNA): TGTGCCAGCAGCTTAACAGGCATAAGCTCCTACAATGAGCAGTTCTTC.

The rearrangement uses TRBV19 and TRBJ2-3; 10 nucleotides match TRBD2. The germline CDR1 and CDR2 sequences are LNHDA and SQIVND (reference sequence). CDR3 length: 15 residues. The J segment lost 4 bases and the V segment lost 4 bases, leaving 5 bases of the junction unmatched. As DNA, the CDR3 is TGTGCCAGTAGTACTAGCGGGAGTGGGGCAGATACGCAGTATTTT. Protein sequence: CASSTSGSGADTQYF.

This chain joins TRBV28 and TRBJ1-6, with D uncertain. Per germline, CDR1 MDHEN and CDR2 SYDVKM. Trimming removed 2 bases from V and 5 bases from J, with 10 bases in between. The CDR3 runs to 15 residues. CDR3 residues: CASSLAHGDNSPLHF. The DNA of the CDR3 is TGTGCCAGCAGTTTAGCCCATGGGGATAATTCACCCCTCCACTTT.

The chain joins TRBV7-8 to TRBJ2-7, with TRBD2 matching over 12 bases. This CDR3 comprises 15 residues. Germline CDR1 reads SGHVS; CDR2 reads FQNEAQ. The J segment lost 2 bases and the V segment lost 5 bases, leaving 4 bases of the junction unmatched. CDR3 DNA: TGTGCCAGCAGCAAGTCTAGCGGGGGGGCCTACGAGCAGTACTTC. This gives the protein CASSKSSGGAYEQYF.

The chain is built from TRBV7-3 and TRBJ2-1; perhaps TRBD1 as D (6 bases). The CDR3 has 12 residues. The germline CDR1 and CDR2 sequences are SGHTA and FQGTGA. V lost 6 bases to trimming and J lost 7 bases, with 10 bases between them. For the CDR3, the DNA is TGTGCCAGCAGTTCACAGGGTAATGAGCAGTTCTTC. Amino acids: CASSSQGNEQFF.

The chain combines TRBV29-1 with TRBJ1-1, with D unresolved. This CDR3 has 13 amino acids. Germline values: CDR1 SQVTM, CDR2 ANQGSEA. Trimming took off 7 bases at V and 2 bases at J, with 14 bases between the two ends. The CDR3 loop is CSGGGTGNTEAFF. The DNA for the CDR3 is TGCAGCGGGGGAGGAACCGGTAACACTGAAGCTTTCTTT.

The rearrangement joins TRBV14 to TRBJ2-1, with D perhaps TRBD2 (6 bases). This CDR3 spans 16 amino acids. Germline lookup yields CDR1 SGHDN and CDR2 FVKESK. V was cut by 1 base and J by 2 bases, with 12 bases left in between. The CDR3 coding sequence is TGTGCCAGCAGCCAAGGTGCGGGGATCCCCTACAATGAGCAGTTCTTC. Translated: CASSQGAGIPYNEQFF.

This clone was seen more than once but under ten times. This chain links TRBV7-9 with TRBJ1-5; weak D call: TRBD1 (5 bases). V lost 5 bases and J lost 7, with 12 bases in between. Looked up from germline, CDR1 is SEHNR and CDR2 is FQNEAQ (reference sequence). CDR3 length: 13 amino acids. CDR3 nucleotide sequence: TGTGCCAGCAGCCCCGGGGGAAACCAGCCCCAGCATTTT. Residues: CASSPGGNQPQHF.

This rearrangement joins TRBV11-2 to TRBJ2-5; D is unresolved. Between the trimmed V and J ends, which lost 1 base and 7 bases, there was a span of 16 bases. The CDR3 is 15 amino acids. The germline CDR1 and CDR2 sequences are SGHAT and FQNNGV. This chain's CDR3 is CASSLAGSPKGTQYF. In DNA form, the CDR3 reads TGTGCCAGCAGCTTAGCGGGTTCCCCTAAGGGGACCCAGTACTTC.

The chain recombines TRBV29-1 with TRBJ2-5, with 14 positions matching TRBD2. V trimming: 4 bases; J trimming: 5 bases; junction bases outside the gene matches: 0. CDR3 length equals 13 residues. CDR1 and CDR2 from the germline V gene are SQVTM and ANQGSEA. CDR3 loop: CSVGTSGRETQYF. The CDR3 DNA reads TGCAGCGTTGGGACTAGCGGGAGGGAGACCCAGTACTTC.

This chain connects TRBV5-6 to TRBJ2-5; D call uncertain. CDR1 SGHDT and CDR2 YYEEEE come from the germline V gene. Deletions cut 0 bases from V and 3 bases from J, with 12 bases between. The CDR3 length is 15 residues. The DNA of the CDR3 is TGTGCCAGCAGCTTGGGGTCTGCCAGAAAAGAGACCCAGTACTTC. This encodes CASSLGSARKETQYF.

The rearrangement links TRBV29-1 to TRBJ1-6; TRBD1 matches at 7 bases. CDR1 and CDR2 from the germline V gene are SQVTM and ANQGSEA. CDR3 length equals 15 residues. V lost 7 bases and J lost 7; bases outside the gene matches: 13. The CDR3 region has the DNA TGCAGCGCCCGACAGGGATTAACAGGGAATTCACCCCTCCACTTT. The encoded protein is CSARQGLTGNSPLHF.

CDR3 sequence (DNA): TGTGCCAGCAGCTACCGGGACAGGTTGTTCTTC. Its protein product is CASSYRDRLFF. The gene calls are TRBV21-1 and TRBJ2-1; the D call in the table, TRBD1, was not verified against the DNA. TRBV21-1 is flagged as a pseudogene. This CDR3 spans 11 amino acids.

V gene TRBV5-1 combines with J gene TRBJ2-7; 7 bases line up with TRBD2. The CDR3 is made up of 14 amino acids. The germline gives CDR1 SGHRS, CDR2 YFSETQ. V gave up 5 bases and J gave up 0 bases; unmatched junction bases: 5. The CDR3 reads CASRSSGSSYEQYF. The CDR3 nucleotides read TGCGCCAGCAGGTCTAGCGGTTCCTCCTACGAGCAGTACTTC.

The chain carries TRBV20-1 and TRBJ2-1; either TRBD1 or TRBD2 may fit D (5 bases each). The V gene lost 1 base and the J gene lost 8 bases, with 6 bases spanning the gap. This CDR3 contains 11 residues. CDR1 and CDR2 from the germline V gene are DFQATT and SNEGSKA (reference sequence). The CDR3 DNA reads as TGCAGTGCTAGAGGGGGGTATGAGCAGTTCTTC. Encoded protein: CSARGGYEQFF.